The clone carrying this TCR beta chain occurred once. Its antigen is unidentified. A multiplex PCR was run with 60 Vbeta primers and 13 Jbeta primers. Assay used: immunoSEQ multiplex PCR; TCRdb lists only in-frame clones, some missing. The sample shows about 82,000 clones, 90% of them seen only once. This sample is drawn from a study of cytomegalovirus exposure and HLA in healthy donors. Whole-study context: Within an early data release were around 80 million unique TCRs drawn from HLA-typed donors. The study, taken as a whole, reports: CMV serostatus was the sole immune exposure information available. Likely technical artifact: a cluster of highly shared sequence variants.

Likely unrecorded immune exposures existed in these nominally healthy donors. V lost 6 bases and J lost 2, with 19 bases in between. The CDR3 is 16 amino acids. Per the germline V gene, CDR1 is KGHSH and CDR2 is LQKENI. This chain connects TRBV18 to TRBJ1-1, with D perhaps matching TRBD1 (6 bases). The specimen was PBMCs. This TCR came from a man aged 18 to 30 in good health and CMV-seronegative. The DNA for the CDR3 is TGTGCCAGCTCTCGACAGGCCTCAGGGCCTAACACTGAAGCTTTCTTT. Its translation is CASSRQASGPNTEAFF.